The 29 T cell receptor beta chains given below trace back to one sample, sequenced in a study of T cell responses to AZD1222 COVID-19 vaccine. Using immunoSEQ multiplex PCR, the repertoire was profiled, and TCRdb retains in-frame clones only, with some absent. In the table there are approximately 90,000 clones, approximately 83% of which are singletons. The sample was peripheral blood, taken on day 0 of AZD1222 vaccination. The receptor source for this set is an adult in good health.

The chain links TRBV29-1 to TRBJ1-1; D is possibly TRBD1 (5 bases). V lost 7 bases, J lost 0 bases, and 9 bases lay in between. The germline CDR1 and CDR2 sequences are SQVTM and ANQGSEA. The length of the CDR3 is 12 residues. CDR3 coding DNA: TGCAGCGGGGGGAGAATGAACACTGAAGCTTTCTTT. It encodes CSGGRMNTEAFF.

With regard to this clone: Relative to the germline gene, one junction end is altered; a read error may explain this. The chain employs TRBV3-1 (or the pseudogene TRBV3-2) and TRBJ1-5; D is unresolved. The CDR3 totals 14 residues. Germline V gene data show CDR1 as LGHDT and CDR2 as YNNKEL (reference sequence). The CDR3: CASSPGGSSQPQHF. The CDR3 DNA sequence: TGTGCCAGCAGCCCGGGTGGGAGCAGTCAGCCCCAGCATTTT.

V and J are TRBV29-1 and TRBJ1-2; 8 bases agree with TRBD1. V was pared by 4 bases and J by 4 bases, with 5 bases of the junction left unmatched. The CDR3 totals 13 residues. CDR1 and CDR2 (germline): SQVTM, ANQGSEA. The CDR3 is CSVGQGASYGYTF. The CDR3 DNA is TGCAGCGTTGGGCAGGGGGCCAGCTATGGCTACACCTTC.

The chain carries TRBV9 and TRBJ1-2; tentatively, D is TRBD1 (5 bases). Between the trimmed V and J ends, which lost 3 bases and 8 bases, there was a span of 11 bases. CDR3 size: 12 residues. Germline V gives CDR1 SGDLS, CDR2 YYNGEE. The chain's CDR3 is CASSATRGGYTF. The CDR3 DNA reads TGTGCCAGCAGCGCTACGAGGGGCGGCTACACCTTC.

The chain joins TRBV4-2 to TRBJ1-1, with D uncertain. CDR1 is LGHNA, CDR2 YNFKEQ, per germline. The V gene lost 3 bases and the J gene lost 6 bases, with 14 bases spanning the gap. The CDR3 is 14 amino acids. The CDR3 sequence is CASSQGFSGAEAFF. As DNA, the CDR3 is TGTGCCAGCAGCCAGGGGTTTTCGGGCGCTGAAGCTTTCTTT.

V and J are TRBV27 and TRBJ2-1; D unclear. The length of the CDR3 is 15 residues. Trimming cost V 0 bases and J 4 bases, with 10 bases left between them. Looked up from germline, CDR1 is MNHEY and CDR2 is SMNVEV (reference sequence). The CDR3 sequence: CASSLSGQAYNEQFF. The CDR3 DNA follows: TGTGCCAGCAGTTTATCCGGGCAGGCGTACAATGAGCAGTTCTTC.

This chain joins TRBV18 and TRBJ2-2, with D possibly matching TRBD2 (5 bases). Between the trimmed V and J ends, which lost 2 bases and 3 bases, there was a span of 13 bases. The CDR3 is 16 amino acids. Germline CDR1 is KGHSH and CDR2 is LQKENI. Here the CDR3 reads CASSPAGRPDTGELFF. CDR3 in DNA: TGTGCCAGCTCACCAGCGGGCCGCCCCGACACCGGGGAGCTGTTTTTT.

The chain recombines TRBV5-6 with TRBJ2-5, with 14 bases fitting TRBD2. CDR3 length equals 16 residues. Germline CDR1 is SGHDT and CDR2 is YYEEEE. The junction had 5 bases not matched to a gene; V was cut back by 1 base and J by 6 bases. The CDR3 region has the DNA TGTGCCAGCAGCTTGACGGGACTAGCGGGAGTAAAGACCCAGTACTTC. Translated: CASSLTGLAGVKTQYF.

CDR3 sequence: CASSTLEGQGGELFF. CDR3 sequence (DNA): TGTGCCAGCTCAACCTTGGAGGGCCAGGGCGGGGAGCTGTTTTTT. The V and J genes are TRBV18 and TRBJ2-2, with a possible D match to TRBD2 (6 bases). CDR3 size: 15 residues. Germline CDR1 reads KGHSH; CDR2 reads LQKENI. Trimming removed 5 bases at V and 7 bases at J, with 17 bases between.

J is TRBJ1-2 and V is TRBV11-2; the match to TRBD1 covers 9 bases. Germline CDR1 is SGHAT and CDR2 is FQNNGV. V was clipped by 10 bases and J by 6 bases; unmatched bases: 6. CDR3 size: 12 residues. CDR3 DNA sequence: TGTGCCACCTCACAGGGGGCGGATGGCTACACCTTC. It codes for CATSQGADGYTF.

DNA of the CDR3: TGTGCCAGCAGTGTTGGGGGTATTGGGAAACTGTTTTTT. Encoded protein: CASSVGGIGKLFF. The chain joins TRBV2 to TRBJ1-4; D might be TRBD1 (5 bases). The CDR3 covers 13 residues. CDR1 and CDR2 from the germline V gene are SNHLY and FYNNEI. V was trimmed by 4 bases and J by 11 bases, leaving 14 bases between them.

The chain combines TRBV7-8 with TRBJ1-5; no clear D. The V gene's germline CDR1 is SGHVS and CDR2 FQNEAQ. The CDR3 has 16 residues. V lost 6 bases to trimming and J lost 1 base, with 16 bases between them. The CDR3 sequence: CASRPGRVDSNQPQHF. The CDR3 DNA reads TGTGCCAGCAGACCCGGAAGGGTAGACAGCAATCAGCCCCAGCATTTT.

This chain links TRBV7-3 with TRBJ1-3, with no clear D. The V gene's germline CDR1 is SGHTA and CDR2 FQGTGA. This CDR3 is built from 17 residues. With 0 bases removed from V and 0 bases from J, the gap between germline ends came to 12 bases. CDR3 sequence (DNA): TGTGCCAGCAGCTTAACATCCGGCGGTCGCTCTGGAAACACCATATATTTT. It is translated as CASSLTSGGRSGNTIYF.

The chain is built from TRBV14 and TRBJ1-1, with TRBD1 identical over 11 bases. Unmatched junction bases numbered 5, after V lost 1 base and J lost 10 bases. There are 14 residues in the CDR3. Germline CDR1 reads SGHDN; CDR2 reads FVKESK. For the CDR3, the DNA is TGTGCCAGCAGCCAAGGGACAGGGGGCAGACGAGCTTTCTTT. It is translated as CASSQGTGGRRAFF.

J is TRBJ1-2 and V is TRBV28; D ambiguous. V lost 6 bases, J lost 5 bases, and 7 bases lay in between. The CDR3 is 11 amino acids. Germline-derived CDR1 and CDR2 are MDHEN and SYDVKM. The CDR3 loop reads CASSLEYGYTF. For the CDR3, the DNA is TGTGCCAGCAGCCTTGAATATGGCTACACCTTC.

V usage is TRBV11-3 and J usage is TRBJ2-5; TRBD2 might be the D (6 bases). Germline values: CDR1 SGHNT, CDR2 YENEEA. Trimming took off 2 bases at V and 4 bases at J, with 17 bases between the two ends. The CDR3 runs to 16 residues. The CDR3 loop is CASSLSLALGGETQYF. CDR3 sequence (DNA): TGTGCCAGCAGCTTATCACTAGCCCTTGGGGGAGAGACCCAGTACTTC.

The chain couples TRBV5-4 to TRBJ1-1, with a weak D call TRBD1 (6 bases). Between the trimmed V and J ends, which lost 2 bases and 10 bases, there was a span of 15 bases. Germline loops: CDR1 SGHNT, CDR2 YYREEE (reference sequence). The length of the CDR3 is 13 residues. This chain's CDR3 is CASSFWGARGAFF. CDR3 nucleotide sequence: TGTGCCAGCAGCTTTTGGGGGGCCCGGGGAGCTTTCTTT.

The V call is TRBV9, the J call TRBJ2-5; the D gene is possibly TRBD1 (6 bases). Trimming cost V 3 bases and J 5 bases, with 11 bases left between them. Germline V lookup: CDR1 SGDLS, CDR2 YYNGEE. CDR3 length equals 13 residues. The CDR3 DNA reads TGTGCCAGCAGCGGCCCCACAGGGGAGACCCAGTACTTC. This gives the protein CASSGPTGETQYF.

The chain is built from TRBV21-1 and TRBJ2-2. TRBV21-1 corresponds to a pseudogene. The CDR3 sequence is 14 residues long. CDR3 DNA sequence: TGTGCCAGCAGCCCCCCTCTTGGTGCCGGGGAGCTGTTTTTT. This translates into CASSPPLGAGELFF.

This chain links TRBV11-3 with TRBJ2-1, with 8 bases aligning to TRBD1. V lost 1 base to trimming and J lost 5 bases; unmatched junction nucleotides: 4. The CDR3 has 15 residues. The germline V gene has CDR1 SGHNT and CDR2 YENEEA. In DNA form, the CDR3 reads TGTGCCAGCAGCTTAGCAGGACAGGGAGACAATGAGCAGTTCTTC. Amino acid sequence: CASSLAGQGDNEQFF.

As DNA, the CDR3 is TGTGCCAGCAGTTTAGACAGGAGGGGGAACGAGCAGTACTTC. It specifies CASSLDRRGNEQYF. The V gene is TRBV27, the J gene TRBJ2-7, with D perhaps being TRBD1 or TRBD2 (6 bases each). CDR1 is MNHEY and CDR2 is SMNVEV in the germline V gene (reference sequence). This CDR3 is built from 14 residues. The V gene lost 2 bases and the J gene lost 5 bases, with 13 bases spanning the gap.

This chain joins TRBV29-1 and TRBJ2-1; TRBD2 matches 7 bases. Germline V CDR1 and CDR2: SQVTM, ANQGSEA. The CDR3 totals 12 residues. The ends lost 8 bases at V and 5 bases at J; junction bases unmatched: 6. The CDR3 loop reads CSPGTTNNEQFF. CDR3 coding DNA: TGCAGCCCCGGGACTACTAACAATGAGCAGTTCTTC.

The chain is built from TRBV6-5 and TRBJ2-7; D is possibly TRBD2 (5 bases). CDR1 is MNHEY and CDR2 is SVGAGI in the germline V gene. Trimming removed 0 bases from V and 4 bases from J, with 16 bases in between. The CDR3 runs 16 residues. As DNA, the CDR3 is TGTGCCAGCAGTTACTCGAGCCAGAGGGCTGCGTACGAGCAGTACTTC. It yields the protein CASSYSSQRAAYEQYF.

This sequence joins TRBV28 and TRBJ2-3, with 8 positions matching TRBD2. Trimming at V came to 7 bases and at J to 4 bases, leaving 7 bases not matched to a gene. CDR3 size: 14 residues. CDR1 and CDR2 (germline): MDHEN, SYDVKM. CDR3 in DNA: TGTGCCAGCACCCTAGGAGCGGGAGCAGATACGCAGTATTTT. Its translation is CASTLGAGADTQYF.

Written as DNA, the CDR3 is TGTGCCAGCAGCTCCGGACAGGGCAACAATGAGCAGTTCTTC. Its translation: CASSSGQGNNEQFF. V usage is TRBV13 and J usage is TRBJ2-1; 8 bases are shared with TRBD1. The CDR3 totals 14 residues. Germline V gene data show CDR1 as PRHDT and CDR2 as FYEKMQ (reference sequence). V lost 4 bases and J lost 5; bases outside the gene matches: 4.

The chain joins TRBV28 to TRBJ1-4, with 9 bases that match TRBD1. The CDR3 runs to 16 residues. The V segment lost 2 bases and the J segment 8 bases; nucleotides outside the gene matches: 9. From germline, CDR1 is MDHEN and CDR2 SYDVKM. CDR3: CASSLPGTGNDEKLFF. CDR3 bases: TGTGCCAGCAGTTTACCCGGGACAGGGAATGACGAAAAACTGTTTTTT. Variable domain in full (rest from reference TRBV28 and TRBJ1-4): DVKVTQSSRYLVKRTGEKVFLECVQDMDHENMFWYRQDPGLGLRLIYFSYDVKMKEKGDIPEGYSVSREKKERFSLILESASTNQTSMYLCASSLPGTGNDEKLFFGSGTQLSVL.

J is TRBJ1-4 and V is TRBV5-6, with 9 bases aligning to TRBD1. Germline CDR1 SGHDT, CDR2 YYEEEE. Losses at the gene ends were 2 bases for V and 7 bases for J; bases not matched to a gene: 6. CDR3 length: 15 residues. CDR3 region: CASSLRTGESEKLFF. CDR3 bases: TGTGCCAGCAGCTTACGGACAGGGGAGAGTGAAAAACTGTTTTTT.

This clone was detected only once. The J gene is TRBJ1-5, the V gene TRBV3-1 (or the pseudogene TRBV3-2); 8 bases match TRBD1. The germline V gene has CDR1 LGHDT and CDR2 YNNKEL (reference sequence). The CDR3 length is 17 residues. V was pared by 6 bases and J by 0 bases, with 10 bases of the junction left unmatched. The CDR3 loop is CASSYRGDPFSNQPQHF. CDR3 nucleotides: TGTGCCAGCAGTTACAGGGGGGACCCCTTTAGCAATCAGCCCCAGCATTTT.

The CDR3 sequence: CASSLSPGSPGNEQFF. CDR3 DNA sequence: TGTGCCAGCAGTTTATCCCCAGGTAGCCCGGGCAATGAGCAGTTCTTC. This chain joins TRBV28 and TRBJ2-1; D remains unclear. The CDR3 is 16 residues long. The V and J ends lost 1 base and 6 bases respectively, with 16 bases between them. Per germline, CDR1 MDHEN and CDR2 SYDVKM.